This T cell receptor (beta chain) was documented in a study of beta chain features in type 1 diabetes. Across the whole study: Cell yields, gender and age were similar in healthy donors and patients. All of the samples together had 107,917,701 sorted cells examined.

This clone was counted many times. The CDR3 has 17 residues. CDR1 is SGHVS, CDR2 FQNEAQ, per germline. The V and J ends lost 0 bases and 4 bases, in that order; junction bases with no gene match: 3. Sequenced material consisted of expressed TCRB transcripts (all of the isolated RNA was reverse transcribed). Profiled with immunoSEQ multiplex PCR; TCRdb holds only in-frame clones, not every one. Of about 150,000 clones listed, approximately 8.1% were seen once; the top ten hold nearly 0.65%. This chain uses TRBV7-8 with TRBJ2-1; TRBD2 aligns across 13 bases. This clonotype was sampled from a man between 18 and 29 years old in good health. Input material: central memory CD4+ T cells from blood. In DNA, the CDR3 is TGTGCCAGCAGCTTAGCACGGGGACTAGCGGGGTACAATGAGCAGTTCTTC. Its protein is CASSLARGLAGYNEQFF.